This T cell receptor beta chain appears in the sequencing data of a study of CD8+CD57+ T cells in acquired aplastic anemia. Study background: The study obtained an average of about 3.2 ug of DNA from sorted CD4+ and CD8+ cells. The study, taken as a whole, reports: Sharing between patients and controls was observed for over 25 CD8+ CDR3 sequences. For CD8+ Simpson's diversity, patients and controls showed no significant difference.

This clonotype was seen a single time. Its matching antigen is unknown. Profiling of TCR beta VDJ combinations and CDR3 sequences used genomic DNA as template. From the reads, TCRdb called clonotypes with MiXCR, one entry per CDR3 protein. Of fewer than 250,000 distinct CDR3 sequences in the sample, less than 70% are singletons; the top ten hold about 16%. Unmatched junction bases numbered 14, after V lost 8 bases and J lost 2 bases. Germline lookup yields CDR1 DFQATT and CDR2 SNEGSKA (reference sequence). This CDR3 is built from 15 residues. The TCR was taken from a human donor in good health, serving as a control. Sequenced input: sorted CD4+, CD8+, or CD8+CD57+ T cells (not recorded which) from PBMCs. The chain has TRBV20-1 and TRBJ1-2; 7 bases are shared with TRBD1. This CDR3 is CSIRDSPAGNYGYTF. The DNA for the CDR3 is TGCAGTATCCGGGACAGCCCCGCGGGGAACTATGGCTACACCTTC.